Below, 21 T cell receptor beta chains from the same sample are listed, as sequenced in a study of blood T cells in healthy people across ages. Next came a second PCR, run for 7 to 11 cycles, which used a sample-barcoded 5' primer along with a J-beta primer mix. TCRdb used MiXCR to reprocess the 5' RACE reads, holding one entry per CDR3 protein. The data show 1.5 million to 2 million distinct CDR3 sequences, around 35% seen once. Sequencing input: blood. The receptor source for this set is a woman aged 25 to 39 in good health.

In regard to this clonotype: The junction departs from germline at one end; a sequencing error may be responsible. The chain has TRBV6-1 and TRBJ2-5, with 9 positions matching TRBD1. Germline CDR1 MNHNS, CDR2 SASEGT. The CDR3 has 16 amino acids. Here the CDR3 reads CAGSFRTGAPKETQYF. CDR3 in DNA: TGTGCCGGCAGTTTCCGGACAGGGGCTCCGAAAGAGACCCAGTACTTC.

V usage is TRBV9 and J usage is TRBJ2-1; tentatively, D is TRBD2 (5 bases). The V end was cut by 0 bases, the J end by 6 bases, with 7 bases between. Germline V CDR1 and CDR2: SGDLS, YYNGEE. The CDR3 has 13 residues. The CDR3 region is CASSVVGSNEQFF. CDR3 DNA: TGTGCCAGCAGCGTAGTGGGGAGCAATGAGCAGTTCTTC.

This sequence joins TRBV10-3 and TRBJ2-7, with 7 positions matching TRBD2. This CDR3 contains 14 residues. Trimming took 2 bases from V and 3 from J; bases not matched to a gene: 4. CDR1 is ENHRY and CDR2 is SYGVKD in the germline V gene. CDR3 region: CAISERGSFYEQYF. CDR3 nucleotide sequence: TGTGCCATCAGTGAGCGCGGGAGCTTCTACGAGCAGTACTTC.

The V call is TRBV5-1, the J call TRBJ1-1; D ambiguous. Trimming pared 4 bases from V and 3 bases from J, leaving 16 bases between. The CDR3 loop spans 15 amino acids. Germline V gene lookup returns CDR1 SGHRS and CDR2 YFSETQ. The CDR3 DNA sequence: TGCGCCAGCAGCCCGTCGGGGAGGCAGGACACTGAAGCTTTCTTT. Residues: CASSPSGRQDTEAFF.

The V call is TRBV7-9, the J call TRBJ2-5; 11 bases match TRBD1. The ends lost 6 bases at V and 5 bases at J; junction bases unmatched: 20. The CDR3 is 19 residues long. The germline gives CDR1 SEHNR, CDR2 FQNEAQ (reference sequence). CDR3 sequence: CASSHIVPPGQGGIETQYF. DNA of the CDR3: TGTGCCAGCAGTCATATAGTGCCCCCGGGACAGGGGGGAATTGAGACCCAGTACTTC. Drawing the rest from reference TRBV7-9 and TRBJ2-5, the complete variable domain is DTGVSQNPRHKITKRGQNVTFRCDPISEHNRLYWYRQTLGQGPEFLTYFQNEAQLEKSRLLSDRFSAERPKGSFSTLEIQRTEQGDSAMYLCASSHIVPPGQGGIETQYFGPGTRLLVL.

This clonotype came up a few times. This chain joins TRBV20-1 and TRBJ1-5; D possibly corresponds to TRBD1 (6 bases). Trimming stripped 5 bases from V and 2 bases from J, with 10 bases between. Per germline, CDR1 DFQATT and CDR2 SNEGSKA (reference sequence). This CDR3 has 13 residues. The CDR3 loop is CSASDRGNQPQHF. The DNA for the CDR3 is TGCAGTGCTTCGGACAGAGGCAATCAGCCCCAGCATTTT.

V usage is TRBV20-1 and J usage is TRBJ1-5; D ambiguous. Deletions cut 2 bases from V and 3 bases from J, with 14 bases between. Per the germline V gene, CDR1 is DFQATT and CDR2 is SNEGSKA (reference sequence). This CDR3 spans 15 amino acids. The CDR3 protein is CSARNSLGTNQPQHF. The CDR3 bases are TGCAGTGCTAGAAACTCTCTGGGTACCAATCAGCCCCAGCATTTT.

In this sample, this clonotype turned up a few times. A much larger clone differs from this one at a single base, so this may be a read error. This chain links TRBV30 with TRBJ2-5; D is perhaps TRBD2 (6 bases). Trimming took 3 bases from V and 2 from J, leaving 10 bases between them. The germline CDR1 and CDR2 sequences are GTSNPN and SVGIG (reference sequence). The CDR3 covers 13 residues. For the CDR3, the DNA is TGTGCCTGGAGGGGGGGTCCTCAAGAGACCCAGTACTTC. It specifies CAWRGGPQETQYF.

Notes on this clonotype: Its ends do not fully match the called genes, so a read error is possible. The gene calls are TRBV14 and TRBJ2-3, with TRBD1 matching over 8 bases. The CDR3 is 16 amino acids. Germline lookup yields CDR1 SGHDN and CDR2 FVKESK. Here the CDR3 DNA reads TGTGCCAACAGCTTACCGGGACAGGCGATCACAGATACGCAGTATTTT. Encoded protein: CANSLPGQAITDTQYF.

With respect to this clonotype: A junction boundary mismatches the germline segment, possibly from a read error. V and J are TRBV18 and TRBJ2-6; D not certain. CDR3 length: 15 residues. Germline values: CDR1 KGHSH, CDR2 LQKENI. Here the CDR3 DNA reads TGTGCCGGCTCACCAAGGGCTGCTGGGGCCAACGTCCTGACTTTC. It encodes CAGSPRAAGANVLTF. The whole variable domain, filled in from reference TRBV18 and TRBJ2-6, reads NAGVMQNPRHLVRRRGQEARLRCSPMKGHSHVYWYRQLPEEGLKFMVYLQKENIIDESGMPKERFSAEFPKEGPSILRIQQVVRGDSAAYFCAGSPRAAGANVLTFGAGSRLTVL.

The chain employs TRBV27 and TRBJ2-2; 12 bases are shared with TRBD2. CDR1 MNHEY and CDR2 SMNVEV come from the germline V gene (reference sequence). The CDR3 consists of 17 residues. With 2 bases clipped from V and 3 bases from J, the junction kept 4 bases outside the gene matches. This CDR3 reads CASSLLAGGPHTGELFF. The CDR3 nucleotides are TGTGCCAGCAGTTTACTAGCGGGGGGGCCCCACACCGGGGAGCTGTTTTTT.

This clonotype occurred a few times. The CDR3 here is CSARLTADTQYF. The CDR3 nucleotides are TGCAGTGCTAGGCTCACGGCAGATACGCAGTATTTT. This chain joins TRBV20-1 and TRBJ2-3, with D uncertain. This CDR3 is 12 amino acids long. Trimming left V 3 bases short and J 4 bases short, with 8 bases between. Germline V CDR1 and CDR2: DFQATT, SNEGSKA (reference sequence).

This rearrangement joins TRBV3-1 to TRBJ2-1; D call uncertain. The CDR3 length is 15 residues. The germline V gene has CDR1 LGHDT and CDR2 YNNKEL (reference sequence). V lost 4 bases and J 8 bases, leaving 18 bases between the germline ends. CDR3 DNA sequence: TGTGCCAGCAGCCCGCCGGAGCGCCCTTGGTATGAGCAGTTCTTC. This sequence encodes CASSPPERPWYEQFF.

This clonotype showed up just a few times. The chain recombines TRBV27 with TRBJ1-2, with 12 bases aligning to TRBD1. With 5 bases clipped from V and 4 bases from J, the junction kept 5 bases outside the gene matches. The CDR3 contains 15 residues. Germline V CDR1 and CDR2: MNHEY, SMNVEV (reference sequence). CDR3 amino acids: CASSPGTGGAYGYTF. The CDR3 DNA is TGTGCCAGCAGTCCAGGGACAGGGGGCGCCTATGGCTACACCTTC.

V and J are TRBV5-1 and TRBJ1-1; tentative D call: TRBD1 (6 bases). There are 15 residues in the CDR3. The V gene lost 3 bases and the J gene lost 7 bases, with 19 bases spanning the gap. Germline CDR1 and CDR2: SGHRS and YFSETQ. The CDR3 is CASSSNTGNVGEAFF. Written as DNA, the CDR3 is TGCGCCAGCAGCTCAAATACAGGGAATGTTGGTGAAGCTTTCTTT.

The chain is built from TRBV20-1 and TRBJ2-2, with 8 nucleotides matching TRBD1. Trimming cost V 0 bases and J 4 bases; bases outside gene matches: 7. Per germline, CDR1 DFQATT and CDR2 SNEGSKA (reference sequence). The CDR3 loop spans 16 amino acids. CDR3 sequence reads: CSARDGRQGFTGELFF. CDR3 bases: TGCAGTGCTAGAGATGGGCGACAGGGGTTCACCGGGGAGCTGTTTTTT.

The chain recombines TRBV5-1 with TRBJ2-5; 8 nucleotides line up with TRBD1. V shed 2 bases and J 0 bases; nucleotides not matched to a gene: 6. The CDR3 totals 16 residues. CDR1 and CDR2 from the germline V gene are SGHRS and YFSETQ. The CDR3 is CASSFGQGIHQETQYF. For the CDR3, the DNA is TGCGCCAGCAGCTTCGGACAGGGCATCCACCAAGAGACCCAGTACTTC. Using reference TRBV5-1 and TRBJ2-5 for the parts outside the CDR3, the full variable domain is KAGVTQTPRYLIKTRGQQVTLSCSPISGHRSVSWYQQTPGQGLQFLFEYFSETQRNKGNFPGRFSGRQFSNSRSEMNVSTLELGDSALYLCASSFGQGIHQETQYFGPGTRLLVL.

In its sample, this clonotype was seen a few times. This chain links TRBV3-1 with TRBJ2-1; TRBD2 agrees at 7 bases. CDR1 and CDR2 from the germline V gene are LGHDT and YNNKEL (reference sequence). V lost 1 base, J lost 4 bases, and 4 bases stayed unmatched. The length of the CDR3 is 15 residues. The CDR3 region has the DNA TGTGCCAGCAGCCAAGTGGCTAGCGGTTACAATGAGCAGTTCTTC. It is translated as CASSQVASGYNEQFF.

This clonotype was counted a few times. The V gene is TRBV6-1, the J gene TRBJ2-7; D uncertain. Germline V gives CDR1 MNHNS, CDR2 SASEGT. V was cut by 1 base and J by 5 bases, with 6 bases left in between. CDR3 size: 12 residues. The CDR3 sequence: CASSEVSDEQYF. The CDR3 nucleotides are TGTGCCAGCAGTGAAGTCTCGGACGAGCAGTACTTC.

J is TRBJ2-7 and V is TRBV5-6; 8 nucleotides match TRBD1. The CDR3 extends over 16 amino acids. The germline gives CDR1 SGHDT, CDR2 YYEEEE. With 1 base clipped from V and 2 bases from J, the junction kept 8 bases outside the gene matches. The CDR3 DNA sequence: TGTGCCAGCAGCTTGTTGGCCGGACAGGGAGCCTACGAGCAGTACTTC. Translation: CASSLLAGQGAYEQYF.

This clonotype came up once. The junction and the germline gene differ at one end; a read error may be behind it. The gene calls are TRBV7-2 and TRBJ1-5; D possibly corresponds to TRBD1 (6 bases). Germline assignment: CDR1 SGHTA and CDR2 FQGNSA. This CDR3 comprises 13 residues. CDR3 sequence reads: CAGSARRRGPQHF. Here the CDR3 DNA reads TGTGCCGGCAGCGCCAGACGCAGGGGGCCCCAGCATTTT. Drawing the rest from reference TRBV7-2 and TRBJ1-5, the complete variable domain is GAGVSQSPSNKVTEKGKDVELRCDPISGHTALYWYRQSLGQGLEFLIYFQGNSAPDKSGLPSDRFSAERTGGSVSTLTIQRTQQEDSAVYLCAGSARRRGPQHFGDGTRLSIL.